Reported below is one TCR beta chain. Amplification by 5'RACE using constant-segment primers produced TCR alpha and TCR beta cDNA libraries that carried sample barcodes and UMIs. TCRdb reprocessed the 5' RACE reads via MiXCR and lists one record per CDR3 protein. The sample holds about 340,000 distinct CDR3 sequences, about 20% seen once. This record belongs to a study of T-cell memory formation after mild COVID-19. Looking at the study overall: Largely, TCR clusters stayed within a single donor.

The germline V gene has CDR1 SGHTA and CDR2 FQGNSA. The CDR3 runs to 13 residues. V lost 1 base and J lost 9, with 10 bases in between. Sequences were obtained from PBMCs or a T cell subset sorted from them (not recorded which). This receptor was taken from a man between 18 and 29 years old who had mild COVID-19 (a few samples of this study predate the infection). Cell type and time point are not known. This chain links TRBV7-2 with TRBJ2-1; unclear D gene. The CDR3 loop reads CASSLESLGEQFF. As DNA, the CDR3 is TGTGCCAGCAGCTTAGAATCCCTGGGTGAGCAGTTCTTC.